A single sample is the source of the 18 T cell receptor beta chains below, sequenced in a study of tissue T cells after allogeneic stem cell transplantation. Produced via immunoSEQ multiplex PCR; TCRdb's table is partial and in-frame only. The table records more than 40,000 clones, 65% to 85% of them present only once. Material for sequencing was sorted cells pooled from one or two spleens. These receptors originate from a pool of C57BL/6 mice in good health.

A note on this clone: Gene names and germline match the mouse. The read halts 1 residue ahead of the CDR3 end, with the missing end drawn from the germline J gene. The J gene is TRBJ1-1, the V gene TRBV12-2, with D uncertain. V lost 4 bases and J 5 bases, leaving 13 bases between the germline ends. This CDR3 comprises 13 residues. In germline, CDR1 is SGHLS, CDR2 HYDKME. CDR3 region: CASSEDGGTEVFF. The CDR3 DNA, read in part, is TGTGCCAGCTCCGAGGACGGAGGGACAGAAGTCTTC.

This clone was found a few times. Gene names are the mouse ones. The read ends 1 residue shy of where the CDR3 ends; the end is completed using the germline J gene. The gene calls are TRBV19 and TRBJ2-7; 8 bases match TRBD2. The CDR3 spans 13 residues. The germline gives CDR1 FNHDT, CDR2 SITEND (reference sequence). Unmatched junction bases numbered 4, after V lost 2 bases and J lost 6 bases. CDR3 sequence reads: CASSMGGAREQYF. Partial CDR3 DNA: TGTGCCAGCAGTATGGGGGGGGCGCGTGAACAGTAC. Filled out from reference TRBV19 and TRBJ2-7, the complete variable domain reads GGIITQTPKFLIGQEGQKLTLKCQQNFNHDTMYWYRQDSGKGLRLIYYSITENDLQKGDLSEGYDASREKKSSFSLTVTSAQKNEMAVFLCASSMGGAREQYFGPGTRLTVL.

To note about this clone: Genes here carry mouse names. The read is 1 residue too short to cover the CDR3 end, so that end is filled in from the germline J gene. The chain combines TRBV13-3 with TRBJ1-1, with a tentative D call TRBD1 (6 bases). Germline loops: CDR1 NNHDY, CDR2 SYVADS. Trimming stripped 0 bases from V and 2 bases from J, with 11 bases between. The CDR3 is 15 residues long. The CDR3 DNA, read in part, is TGTGCCAGCAGTGATGGGGGACACCTCAACACAGAAGTCTTC. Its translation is CASSDGGHLNTEVF. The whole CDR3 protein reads CASSDGGHLNTEVFF.

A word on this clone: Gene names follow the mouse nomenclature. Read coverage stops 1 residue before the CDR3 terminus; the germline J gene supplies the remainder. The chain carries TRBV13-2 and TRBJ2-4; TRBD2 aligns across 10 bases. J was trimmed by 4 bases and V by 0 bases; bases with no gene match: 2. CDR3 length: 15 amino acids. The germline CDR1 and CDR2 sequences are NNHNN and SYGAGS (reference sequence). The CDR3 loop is CASGDDWGGKNTLYF. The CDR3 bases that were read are TGTGCCAGCGGTGATGACTGGGGGGGTAAAAACACCTTGTAC.

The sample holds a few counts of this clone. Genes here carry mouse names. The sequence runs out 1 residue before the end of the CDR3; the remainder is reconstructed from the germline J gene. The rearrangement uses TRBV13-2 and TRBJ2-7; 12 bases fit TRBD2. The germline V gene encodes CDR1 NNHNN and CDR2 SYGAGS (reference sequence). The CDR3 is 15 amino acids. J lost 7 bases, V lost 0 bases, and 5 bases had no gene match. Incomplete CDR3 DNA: TGTGCCAGCGGTGATGGACTGGGGGGGCGCGGGGAACAGTAC. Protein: CASGDGLGGRGEQY. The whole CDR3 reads CASGDGLGGRGEQYF.

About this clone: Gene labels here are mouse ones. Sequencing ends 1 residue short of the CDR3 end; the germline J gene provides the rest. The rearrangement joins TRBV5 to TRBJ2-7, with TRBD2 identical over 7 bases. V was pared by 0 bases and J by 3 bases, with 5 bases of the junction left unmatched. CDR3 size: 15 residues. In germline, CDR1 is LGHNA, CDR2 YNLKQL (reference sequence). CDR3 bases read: TGTGCCAGCAGCCAAGAAGGGACTGAGAACTATGAACAGTAC. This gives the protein CASSQEGTENYEQY. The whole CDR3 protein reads CASSQEGTENYEQYF.

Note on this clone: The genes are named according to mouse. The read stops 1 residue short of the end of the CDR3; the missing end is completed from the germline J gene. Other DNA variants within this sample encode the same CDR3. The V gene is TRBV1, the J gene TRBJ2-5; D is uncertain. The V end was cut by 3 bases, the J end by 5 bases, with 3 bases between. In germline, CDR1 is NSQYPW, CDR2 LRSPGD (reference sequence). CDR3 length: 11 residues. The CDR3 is CTCSAGDTQYF. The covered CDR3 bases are TGCACCTGCAGTGCCGGAGACACCCAGTAC.

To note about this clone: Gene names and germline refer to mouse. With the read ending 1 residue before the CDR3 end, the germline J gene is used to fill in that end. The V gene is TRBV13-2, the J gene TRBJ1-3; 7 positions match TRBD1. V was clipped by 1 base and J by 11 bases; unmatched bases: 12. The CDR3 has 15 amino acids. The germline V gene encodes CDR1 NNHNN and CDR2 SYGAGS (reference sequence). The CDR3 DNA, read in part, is TGTGCCAGCGGTGATCCCGGGACAGCAGAGGATGCGCTCTAT. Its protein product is CASGDPGTAEDALY. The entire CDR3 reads CASGDPGTAEDALYF.

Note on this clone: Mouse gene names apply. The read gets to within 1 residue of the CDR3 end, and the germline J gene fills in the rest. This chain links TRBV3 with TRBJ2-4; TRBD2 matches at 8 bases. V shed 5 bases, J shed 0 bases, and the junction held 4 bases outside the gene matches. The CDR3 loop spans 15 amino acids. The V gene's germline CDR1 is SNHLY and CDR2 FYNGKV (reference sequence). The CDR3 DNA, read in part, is TGTGCCAGCAGCCCCGGACTGGGTAGTCAAAACACCTTGTAC. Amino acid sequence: CASSPGLGSQNTLY. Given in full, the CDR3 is CASSPGLGSQNTLYF.

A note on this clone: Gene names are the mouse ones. The CDR3 reads CAWSLTINQDTQYF. CDR3 DNA (partial): TGTGCCTGGAGTCTAACAATTAACCAAGACACCCAGTAC. V is TRBV31 and J is TRBJ2-5; no clear D gene. The read ends 1 residue before the CDR3 terminus; that terminus is restored from the germline J gene. Germline assignment: CDR1 GKSSPN and CDR2 SITVG. The CDR3 is 14 residues long. The V end was cut by 0 bases, the J end by 0 bases, with 7 bases between. The variable domain in full, completed from reference TRBV31 and TRBJ2-5, reads AQTIHQWPVAEIKAVGSPLSLGCTIKGKSSPNLYWYWQATGGTLQQLFYSITVGQVESVVQLNLSASRPKDDQFILSTEKLLLSHSGFYLCAWSLTINQDTQYFGPGTRLLVL.

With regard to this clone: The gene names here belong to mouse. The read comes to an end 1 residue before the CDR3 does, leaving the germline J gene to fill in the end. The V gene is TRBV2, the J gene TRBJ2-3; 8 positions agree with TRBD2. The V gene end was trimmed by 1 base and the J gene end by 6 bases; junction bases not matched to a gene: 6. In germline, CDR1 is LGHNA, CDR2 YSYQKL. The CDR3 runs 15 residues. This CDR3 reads CASSQVTGGGETLYF. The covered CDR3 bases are TGTGCCAGCAGCCAAGTAACTGGGGGAGGGGAAACGCTGTAT.

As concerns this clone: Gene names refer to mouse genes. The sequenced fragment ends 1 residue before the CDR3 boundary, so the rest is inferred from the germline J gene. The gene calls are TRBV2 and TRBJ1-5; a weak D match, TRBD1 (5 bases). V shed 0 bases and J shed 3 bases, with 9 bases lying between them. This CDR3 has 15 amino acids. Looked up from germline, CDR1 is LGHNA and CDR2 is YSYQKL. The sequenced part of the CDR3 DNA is TGTGCCAGCAGCCAAGAGACAGTGGGCAACCAGGCTCCGCTT. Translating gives CASSQETVGNQAPL. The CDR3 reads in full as CASSQETVGNQAPLF.

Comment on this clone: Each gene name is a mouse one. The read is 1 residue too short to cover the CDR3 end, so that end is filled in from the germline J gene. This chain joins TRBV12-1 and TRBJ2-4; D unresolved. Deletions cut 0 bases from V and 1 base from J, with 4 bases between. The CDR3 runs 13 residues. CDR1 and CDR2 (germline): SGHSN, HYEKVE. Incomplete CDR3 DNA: TGTGCCAGCTCTCTCGATGGTCAAAACACCTTGTAC. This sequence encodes CASSLDGQNTLY. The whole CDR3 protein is CASSLDGQNTLYF.

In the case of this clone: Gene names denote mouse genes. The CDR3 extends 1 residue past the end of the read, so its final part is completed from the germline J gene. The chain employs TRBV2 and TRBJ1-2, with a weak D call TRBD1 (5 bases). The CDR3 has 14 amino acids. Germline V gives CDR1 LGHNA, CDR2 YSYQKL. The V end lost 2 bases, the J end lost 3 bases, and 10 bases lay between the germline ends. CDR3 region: CASSQIWGDSDYTF. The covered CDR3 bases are TGTGCCAGCAGCCAAATCTGGGGGGACTCCGACTACACC.

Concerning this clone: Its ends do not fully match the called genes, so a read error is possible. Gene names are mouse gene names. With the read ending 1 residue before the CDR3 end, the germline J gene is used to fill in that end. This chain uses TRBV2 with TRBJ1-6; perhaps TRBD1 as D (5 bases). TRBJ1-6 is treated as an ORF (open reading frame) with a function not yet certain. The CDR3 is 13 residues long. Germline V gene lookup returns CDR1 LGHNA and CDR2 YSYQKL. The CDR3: CVSSQDQGSPLYF. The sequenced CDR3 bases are TGTGTCAGCAGCCAAGATCAGGGTTCGCCCCTCTAC.

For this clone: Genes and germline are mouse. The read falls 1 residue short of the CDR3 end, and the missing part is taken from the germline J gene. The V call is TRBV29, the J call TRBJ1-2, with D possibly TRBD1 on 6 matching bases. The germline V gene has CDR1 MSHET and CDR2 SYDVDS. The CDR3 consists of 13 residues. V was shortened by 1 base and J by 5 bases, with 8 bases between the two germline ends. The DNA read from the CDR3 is TGTGCTAGCAGTTTATTAGGGGGGTCCGACTACACC. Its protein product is CASSLLGGSDYT. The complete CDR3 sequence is CASSLLGGSDYTF. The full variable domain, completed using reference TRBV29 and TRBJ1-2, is DMKVTQMPRYLIKRMGENVLLECGQDMSHETMYWYRQDPGLGLQLIYISYDVDSNSEGDIPKGYRVSRKKREHFSLILDSAKTNQTSVYFCASSLLGGSDYTFGSGTRLLVI.

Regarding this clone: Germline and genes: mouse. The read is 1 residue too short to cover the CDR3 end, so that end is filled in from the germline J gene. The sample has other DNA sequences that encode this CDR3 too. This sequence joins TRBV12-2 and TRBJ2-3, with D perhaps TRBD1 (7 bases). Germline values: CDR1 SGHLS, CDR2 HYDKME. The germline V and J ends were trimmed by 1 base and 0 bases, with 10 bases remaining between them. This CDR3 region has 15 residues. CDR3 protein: CASSLGGGSAETLYF. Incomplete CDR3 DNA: TGTGCCAGCTCTCTAGGGGGCGGAAGTGCAGAAACGCTGTAT.

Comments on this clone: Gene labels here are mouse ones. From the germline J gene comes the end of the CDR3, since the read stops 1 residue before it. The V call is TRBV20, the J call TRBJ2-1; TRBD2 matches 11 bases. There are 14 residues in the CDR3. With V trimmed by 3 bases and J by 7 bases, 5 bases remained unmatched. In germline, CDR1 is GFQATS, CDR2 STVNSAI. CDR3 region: CGARNWGGGAEQFF. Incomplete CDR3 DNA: TGTGGTGCTAGAAACTGGGGGGGCGGGGCTGAGCAGTTC. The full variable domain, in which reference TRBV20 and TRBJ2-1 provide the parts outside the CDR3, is GALVYQYPRRTICKSGTSMRMECQAVGFQATSVAWYRQSPQKTFELIALSTVNSAIKYEQNFTQEKFPISHPNLSFSSMTVLNAYLEDRGLYLCGARNWGGGAEQFFGPGTRLTVL.